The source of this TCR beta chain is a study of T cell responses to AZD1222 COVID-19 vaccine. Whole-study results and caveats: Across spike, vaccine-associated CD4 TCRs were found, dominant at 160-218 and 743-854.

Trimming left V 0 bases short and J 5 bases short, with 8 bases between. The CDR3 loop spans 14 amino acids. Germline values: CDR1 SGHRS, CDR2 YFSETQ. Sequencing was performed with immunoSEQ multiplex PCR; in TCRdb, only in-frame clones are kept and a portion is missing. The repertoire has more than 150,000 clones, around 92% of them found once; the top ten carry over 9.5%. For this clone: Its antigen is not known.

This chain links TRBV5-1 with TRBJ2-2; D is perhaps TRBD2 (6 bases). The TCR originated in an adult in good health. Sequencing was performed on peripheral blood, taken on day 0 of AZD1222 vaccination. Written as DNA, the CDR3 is TGCGCCAGCAGCTTGGGGAGGGGAACCGGGGAGCTGTTTTTT. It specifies CASSLGRGTGELFF.